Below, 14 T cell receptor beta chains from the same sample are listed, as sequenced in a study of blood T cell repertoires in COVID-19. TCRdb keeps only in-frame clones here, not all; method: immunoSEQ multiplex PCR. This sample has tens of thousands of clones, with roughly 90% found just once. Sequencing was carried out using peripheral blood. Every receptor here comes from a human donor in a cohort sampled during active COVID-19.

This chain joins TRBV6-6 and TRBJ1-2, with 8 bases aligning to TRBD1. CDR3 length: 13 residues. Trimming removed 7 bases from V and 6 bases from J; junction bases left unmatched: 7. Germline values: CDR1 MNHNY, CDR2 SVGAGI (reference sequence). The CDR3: CASTLGTGDGYTF. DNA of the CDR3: TGTGCCAGCACCCTAGGGACAGGTGATGGCTACACCTTC.

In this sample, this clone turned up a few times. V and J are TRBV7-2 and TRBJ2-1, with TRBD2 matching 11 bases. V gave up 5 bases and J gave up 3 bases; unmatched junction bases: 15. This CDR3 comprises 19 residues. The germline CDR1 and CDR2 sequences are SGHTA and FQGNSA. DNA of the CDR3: TGTGCCAGCAGCACACCTAGCGGGGGGTCCTTTCTAGGCTACAATGAGCAGTTCTTC. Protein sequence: CASSTPSGGSFLGYNEQFF.

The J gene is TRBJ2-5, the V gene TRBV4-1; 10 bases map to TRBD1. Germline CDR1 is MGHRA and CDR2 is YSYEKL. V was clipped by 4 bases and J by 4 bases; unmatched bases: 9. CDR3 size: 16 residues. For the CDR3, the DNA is TGCGCCAGCAGCCTCCCCGAGGGACAGGGGAGAGAGACCCAGTACTTC. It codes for CASSLPEGQGRETQYF.

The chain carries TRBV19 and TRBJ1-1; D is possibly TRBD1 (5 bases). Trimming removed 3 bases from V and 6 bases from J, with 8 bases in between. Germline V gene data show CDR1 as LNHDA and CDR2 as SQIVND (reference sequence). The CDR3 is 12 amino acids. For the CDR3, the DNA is TGTGCCAGTAGTATTACGGGGGCTGAAGCTTTCTTT. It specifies CASSITGAEAFF.

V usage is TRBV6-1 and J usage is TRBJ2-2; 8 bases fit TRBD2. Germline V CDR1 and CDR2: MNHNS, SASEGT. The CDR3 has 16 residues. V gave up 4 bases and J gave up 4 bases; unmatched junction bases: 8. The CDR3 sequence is CASSAPRGGITGELFF. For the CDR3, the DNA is TGTGCCAGCAGTGCGCCTCGCGGGGGGATCACCGGGGAGCTGTTTTTT.

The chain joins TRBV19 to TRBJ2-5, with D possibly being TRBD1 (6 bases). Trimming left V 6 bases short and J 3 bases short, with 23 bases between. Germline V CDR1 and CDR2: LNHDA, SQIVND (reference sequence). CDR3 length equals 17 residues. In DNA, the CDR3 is TGTGCCAGTAGCCGTAGGACAGACTCCCGCCGTGAAGAGACCCAGTACTTC. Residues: CASSRRTDSRREETQYF.

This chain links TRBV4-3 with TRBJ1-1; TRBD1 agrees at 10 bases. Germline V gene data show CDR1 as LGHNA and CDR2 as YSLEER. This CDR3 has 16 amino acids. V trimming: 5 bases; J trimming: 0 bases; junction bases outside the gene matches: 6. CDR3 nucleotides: TGCGCCAGCAGCGCCCGGGACAGGGGAATGAACACTGAAGCTTTCTTT. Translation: CASSARDRGMNTEAFF.

The CDR3 coding sequence is TGTGCCAGCAGCTCCGCGGCCTTGGTTAGCAATCAGCCCCAGCATTTT. Translated, it gives CASSSAALVSNQPQHF. The V and J genes are TRBV7-8 and TRBJ1-5, with D hard to call. This CDR3 is built from 16 residues. The V gene's germline CDR1 is SGHVS and CDR2 FQNEAQ. Trimming removed 4 bases from V and 0 bases from J, with 13 bases in between.

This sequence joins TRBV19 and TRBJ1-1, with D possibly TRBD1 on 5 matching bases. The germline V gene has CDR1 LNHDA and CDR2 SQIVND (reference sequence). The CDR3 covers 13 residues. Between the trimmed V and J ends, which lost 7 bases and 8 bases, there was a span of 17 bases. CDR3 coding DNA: TGTGCCAGTACCATAAAGACAGCTGCGGAAGCTTTCTTT. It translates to CASTIKTAAEAFF.

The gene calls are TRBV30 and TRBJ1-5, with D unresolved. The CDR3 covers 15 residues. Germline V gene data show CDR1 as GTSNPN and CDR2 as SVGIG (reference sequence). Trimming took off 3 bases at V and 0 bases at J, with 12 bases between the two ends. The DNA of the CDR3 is TGTGCCTGGAGCGGAGGAGGGTATAGCAATCAGCCCCAGCATTTT. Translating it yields CAWSGGGYSNQPQHF. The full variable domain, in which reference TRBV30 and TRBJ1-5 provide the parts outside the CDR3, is SQTIHQWPATLVQPVGSPLSLECTVEGTSNPNLYWYRQAAGRGLQLLFYSVGIGQISSEVPQNLSASRPQDRQFILSSKKLLLSDSGFYLCAWSGGGYSNQPQHFGDGTRLSIL.

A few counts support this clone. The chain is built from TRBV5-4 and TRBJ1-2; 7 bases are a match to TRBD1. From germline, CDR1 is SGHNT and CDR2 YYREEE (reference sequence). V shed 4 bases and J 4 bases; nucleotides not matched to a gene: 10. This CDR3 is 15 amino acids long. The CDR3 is CASSHQTGRAYGYTF. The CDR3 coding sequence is TGTGCCAGCAGCCATCAGACAGGGCGCGCCTATGGCTACACCTTC.

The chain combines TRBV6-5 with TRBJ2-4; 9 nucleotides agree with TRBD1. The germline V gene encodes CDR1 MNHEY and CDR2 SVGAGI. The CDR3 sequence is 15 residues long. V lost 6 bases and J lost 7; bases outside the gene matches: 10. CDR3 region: CASSRLQGAPNIQYF. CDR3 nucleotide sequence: TGTGCCAGCAGCCGTCTACAGGGGGCGCCGAACATTCAGTACTTC.

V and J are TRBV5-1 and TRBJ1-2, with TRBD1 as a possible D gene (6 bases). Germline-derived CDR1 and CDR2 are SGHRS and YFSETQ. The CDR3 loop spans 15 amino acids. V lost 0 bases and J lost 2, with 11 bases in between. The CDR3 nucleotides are TGCGCCAGCAGCTTGGGGGGACACTCAAACTATGGCTACACCTTC. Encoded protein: CASSLGGHSNYGYTF.

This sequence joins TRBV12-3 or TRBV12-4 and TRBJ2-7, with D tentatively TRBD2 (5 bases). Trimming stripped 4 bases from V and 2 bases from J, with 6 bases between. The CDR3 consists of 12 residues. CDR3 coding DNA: TGTGCCAGCAGTTCCGGGGCCTACGAGCAGTACTTC. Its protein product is CASSSGAYEQYF.